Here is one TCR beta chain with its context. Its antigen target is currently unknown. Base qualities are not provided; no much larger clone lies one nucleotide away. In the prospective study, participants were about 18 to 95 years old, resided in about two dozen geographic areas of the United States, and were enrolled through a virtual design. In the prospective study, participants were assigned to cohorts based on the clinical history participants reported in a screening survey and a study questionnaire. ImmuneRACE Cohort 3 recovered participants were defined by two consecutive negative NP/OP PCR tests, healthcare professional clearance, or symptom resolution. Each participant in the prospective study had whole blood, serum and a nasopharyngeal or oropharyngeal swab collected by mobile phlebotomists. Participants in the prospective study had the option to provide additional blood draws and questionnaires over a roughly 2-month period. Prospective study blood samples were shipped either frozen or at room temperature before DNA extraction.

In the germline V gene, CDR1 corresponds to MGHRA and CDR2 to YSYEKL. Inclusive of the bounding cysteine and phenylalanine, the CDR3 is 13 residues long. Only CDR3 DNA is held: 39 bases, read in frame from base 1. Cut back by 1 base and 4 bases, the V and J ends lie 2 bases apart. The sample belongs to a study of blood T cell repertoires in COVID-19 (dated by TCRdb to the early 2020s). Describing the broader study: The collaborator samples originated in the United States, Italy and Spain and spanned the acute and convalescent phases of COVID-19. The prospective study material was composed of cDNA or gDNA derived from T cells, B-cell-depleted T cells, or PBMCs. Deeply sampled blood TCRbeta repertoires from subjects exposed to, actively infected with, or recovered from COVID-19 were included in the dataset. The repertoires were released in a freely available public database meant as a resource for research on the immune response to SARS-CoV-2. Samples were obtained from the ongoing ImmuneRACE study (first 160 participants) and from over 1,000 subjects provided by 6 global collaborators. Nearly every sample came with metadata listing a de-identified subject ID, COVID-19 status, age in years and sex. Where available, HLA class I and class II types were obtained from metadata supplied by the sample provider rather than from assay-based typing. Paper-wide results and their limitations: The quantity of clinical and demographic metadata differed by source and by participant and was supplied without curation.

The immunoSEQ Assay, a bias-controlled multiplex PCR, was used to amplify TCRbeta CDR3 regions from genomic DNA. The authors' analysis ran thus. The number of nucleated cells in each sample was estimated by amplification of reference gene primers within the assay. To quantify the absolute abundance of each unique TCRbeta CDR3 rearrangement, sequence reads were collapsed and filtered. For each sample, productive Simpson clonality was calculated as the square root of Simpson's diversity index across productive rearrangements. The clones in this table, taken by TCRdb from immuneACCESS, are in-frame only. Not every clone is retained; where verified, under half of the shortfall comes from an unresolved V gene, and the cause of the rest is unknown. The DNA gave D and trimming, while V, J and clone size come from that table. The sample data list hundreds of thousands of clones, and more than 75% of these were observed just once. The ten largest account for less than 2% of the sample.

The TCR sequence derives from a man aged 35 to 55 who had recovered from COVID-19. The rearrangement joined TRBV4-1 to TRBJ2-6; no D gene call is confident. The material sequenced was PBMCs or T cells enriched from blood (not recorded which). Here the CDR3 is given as CASSQVGANVLTF. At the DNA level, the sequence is TGCGCCAGCAGCCAAGTAGGGGCCAACGTCCTGACTTTC.